The clone carrying this T cell receptor (beta chain) ranks as large. This entry is derived from a study of tumor-infiltrating lymphocytes in oesophageal squamous cell carcinoma. TCRdb independently ran MiXCR on the PCR reads; one entry per CDR3 protein. The sample gives about 10,000 distinct CDR3 sequences, 59% of which show up once; roughly a third is in the top ten. This CDR3 comprises 13 residues. With 5 bases removed from V and 4 bases from J, the gap between germline ends came to 11 bases. The sequence came from a male donor with esophageal squamous cell carcinoma. The V and J genes are TRBV12-3 or TRBV12-4 and TRBJ2-5; D is unclear. Input material: esophageal tumor tissue. This chain's CDR3 is CASSLSRVETQYF. CDR3 coding DNA: TGTGCCAGCAGTCTTAGTAGGGTAGAGACCCAGTACTTC.